The count of the clone carrying this T cell receptor beta chain is one. Its specificity is not known. This specimen belongs to a study of tumor and adjacent non-tumor tissue in lung cancer. Study-wide context: On average, productive TCRbeta reads reached about 4.17 million per sample. General study findings and limits: Normal lung showed higher cumulative top 100 clone frequency than tumor.

A modified ARM-PCR protocol with three rounds of nested PCR amplified TCRbeta. Using its own MiXCR run on the multiplex PCR reads, TCRdb lists one record per CDR3 protein. The table includes 81,000 or so distinct CDR3 sequences, approximately 80% detected once. RNA was extracted from bulk tissue without any cell sorting. This non-tumor lung sample came from over 3 cm beyond the tumor edge. Germline CDR1 reads SEHNR; CDR2 reads FQNEAQ (reference sequence). V lost 1 base, J lost 5 bases, and 8 bases lay in between. There are 13 residues in the CDR3. The TCR originated in a man between 60 and 75 years old with non-small cell lung cancer. V and J are TRBV7-9 and TRBJ2-5, with D tentatively TRBD1 (6 bases). The sample was distant non-tumor lung tissue. The CDR3 nucleotides are TGTGCCAGCAGCTTAGGGGGGCCGGAGACCCAGTACTTC. It yields the protein CASSLGGPETQYF.